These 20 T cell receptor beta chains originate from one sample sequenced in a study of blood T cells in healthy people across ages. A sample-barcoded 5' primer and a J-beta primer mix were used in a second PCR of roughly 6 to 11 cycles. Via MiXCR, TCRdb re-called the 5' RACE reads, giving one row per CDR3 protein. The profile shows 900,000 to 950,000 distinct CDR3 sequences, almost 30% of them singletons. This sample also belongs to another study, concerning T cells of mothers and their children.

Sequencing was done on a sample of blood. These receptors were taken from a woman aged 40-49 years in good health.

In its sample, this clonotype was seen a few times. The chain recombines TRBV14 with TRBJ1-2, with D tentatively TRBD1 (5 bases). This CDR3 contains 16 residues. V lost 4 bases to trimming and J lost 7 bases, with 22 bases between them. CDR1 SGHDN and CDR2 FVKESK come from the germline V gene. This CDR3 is CASSREVEGQRGGYTF. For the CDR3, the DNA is TGTGCCAGCAGCCGGGAAGTTGAGGGGCAGAGAGGTGGCTACACCTTC.

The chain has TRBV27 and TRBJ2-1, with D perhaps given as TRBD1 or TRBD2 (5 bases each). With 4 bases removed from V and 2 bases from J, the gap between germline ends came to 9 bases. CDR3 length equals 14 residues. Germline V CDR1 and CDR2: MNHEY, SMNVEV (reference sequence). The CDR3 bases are TGTGCCAGCAGTTCGATGGGGGCCTACAATGAGCAGTTCTTC. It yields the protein CASSSMGAYNEQFF.

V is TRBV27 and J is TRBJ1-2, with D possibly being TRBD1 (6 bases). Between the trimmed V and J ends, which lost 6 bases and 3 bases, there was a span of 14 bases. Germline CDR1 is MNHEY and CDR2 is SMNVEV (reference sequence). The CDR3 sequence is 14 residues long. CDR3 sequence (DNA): TGTGCCAGCAGCCCTGAGGGGGGATACTATGGCTACACCTTC. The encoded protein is CASSPEGGYYGYTF.

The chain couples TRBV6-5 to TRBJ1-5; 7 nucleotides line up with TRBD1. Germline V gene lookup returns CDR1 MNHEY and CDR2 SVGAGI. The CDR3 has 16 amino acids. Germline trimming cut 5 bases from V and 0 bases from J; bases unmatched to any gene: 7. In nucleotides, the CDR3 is TGTGCCAGCAGTCCTTCACAGGGGTATAGCAATCAGCCCCAGCATTTT. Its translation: CASSPSQGYSNQPQHF.

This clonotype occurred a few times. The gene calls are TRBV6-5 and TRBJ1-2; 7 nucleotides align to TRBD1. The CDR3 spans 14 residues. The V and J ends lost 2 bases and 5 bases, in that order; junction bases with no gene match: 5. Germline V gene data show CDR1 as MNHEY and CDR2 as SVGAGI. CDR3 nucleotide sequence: TGTGCCAGCAGTTACGAGGGACAGATATATGGCTACACCTTC. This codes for CASSYEGQIYGYTF.

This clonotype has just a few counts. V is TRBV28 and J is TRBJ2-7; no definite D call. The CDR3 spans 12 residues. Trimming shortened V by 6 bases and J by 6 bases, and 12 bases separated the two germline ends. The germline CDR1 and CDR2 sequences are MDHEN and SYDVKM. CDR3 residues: CASRDGLGEQYF. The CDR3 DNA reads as TGTGCCAGCAGGGACGGGCTGGGCGAGCAGTACTTC.

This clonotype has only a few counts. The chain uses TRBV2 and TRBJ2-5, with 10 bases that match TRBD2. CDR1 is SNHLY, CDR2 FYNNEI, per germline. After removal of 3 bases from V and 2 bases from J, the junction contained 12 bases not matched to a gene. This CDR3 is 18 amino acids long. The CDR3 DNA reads TGTGCCAGCAGTGAGGGTAGCGGGGGGCACCAACCTCAAGAGACCCAGTACTTC. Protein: CASSEGSGGHQPQETQYF.

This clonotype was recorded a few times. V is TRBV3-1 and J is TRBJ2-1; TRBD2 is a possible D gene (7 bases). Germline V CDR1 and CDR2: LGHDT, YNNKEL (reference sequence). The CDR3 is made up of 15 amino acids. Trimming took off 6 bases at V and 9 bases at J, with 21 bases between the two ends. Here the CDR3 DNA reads TGTGCCAGCAGACACAATCCGGGGGGCCTTAGTGAGCAGTTCTTC. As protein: CASRHNPGGLSEQFF.

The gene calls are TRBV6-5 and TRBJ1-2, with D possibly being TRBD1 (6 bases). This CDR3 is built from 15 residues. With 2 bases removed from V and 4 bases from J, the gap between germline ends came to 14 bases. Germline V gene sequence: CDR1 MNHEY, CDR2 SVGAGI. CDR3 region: CASSYPFAGVYGYTF. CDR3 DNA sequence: TGTGCCAGCAGTTACCCTTTCGCAGGGGTCTATGGCTACACCTTC.

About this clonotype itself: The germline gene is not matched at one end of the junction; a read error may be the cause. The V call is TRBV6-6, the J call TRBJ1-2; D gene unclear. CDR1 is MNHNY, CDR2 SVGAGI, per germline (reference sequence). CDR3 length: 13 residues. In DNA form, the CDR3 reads TGCGCCAGCAGCCAAATCCAGTCATATGGCTACATCTTC. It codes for CASSQIQSYGYIF.

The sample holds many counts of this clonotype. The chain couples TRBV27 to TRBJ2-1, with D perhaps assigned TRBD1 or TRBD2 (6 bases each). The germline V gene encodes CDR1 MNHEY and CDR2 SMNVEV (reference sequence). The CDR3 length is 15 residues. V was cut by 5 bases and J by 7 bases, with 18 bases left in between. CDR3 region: CASSREFGGWNEQFF. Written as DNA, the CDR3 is TGTGCCAGCAGTCGCGAATTCGGGGGCTGGAATGAGCAGTTCTTC.

The CDR3 bases are TGCAGCGTTGCGACAGGGGGCAGGTTCACTGAAGCTTTCTTT. Encoded protein: CSVATGGRFTEAFF. The V and J genes are TRBV29-1 and TRBJ1-1, with 10 bases aligning to TRBD1. CDR1 and CDR2 (germline): SQVTM, ANQGSEA. V shed 4 bases, J shed 4 bases, and the junction held 6 bases outside the gene matches. The CDR3 sequence is 14 residues long.

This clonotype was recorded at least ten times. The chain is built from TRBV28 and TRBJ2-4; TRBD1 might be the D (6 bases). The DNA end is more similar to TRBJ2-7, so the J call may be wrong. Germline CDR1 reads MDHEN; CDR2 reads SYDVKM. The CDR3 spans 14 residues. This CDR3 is CASTLPRGRDEQYF. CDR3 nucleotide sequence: TGTGCCAGCACCCTACCCAGGGGCAGGGACGAGCAGTACTTC.

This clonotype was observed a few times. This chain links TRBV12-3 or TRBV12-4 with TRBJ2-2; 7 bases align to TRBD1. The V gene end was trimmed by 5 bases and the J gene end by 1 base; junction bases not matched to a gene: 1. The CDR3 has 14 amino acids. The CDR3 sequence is CASSRQGNTGELFF. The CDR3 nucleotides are TGTGCCAGCAGTAGACAGGGGAACACCGGGGAGCTGTTTTTT.

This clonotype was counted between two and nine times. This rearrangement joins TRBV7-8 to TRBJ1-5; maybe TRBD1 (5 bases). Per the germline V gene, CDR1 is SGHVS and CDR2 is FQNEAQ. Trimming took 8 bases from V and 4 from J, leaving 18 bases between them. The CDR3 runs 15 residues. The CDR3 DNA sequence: TGTGCCAGCGAGAAAACAGAGGGACGAAATCAGCCCCAGCATTTT. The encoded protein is CASEKTEGRNQPQHF.

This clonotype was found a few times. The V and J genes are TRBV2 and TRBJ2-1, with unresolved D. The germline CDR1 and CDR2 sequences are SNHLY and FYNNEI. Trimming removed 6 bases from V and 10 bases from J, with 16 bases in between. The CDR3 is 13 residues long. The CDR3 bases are TGTGCCAGCAGGGACGGACCACCCACCGAGCAGTTCTTC. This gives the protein CASRDGPPTEQFF.

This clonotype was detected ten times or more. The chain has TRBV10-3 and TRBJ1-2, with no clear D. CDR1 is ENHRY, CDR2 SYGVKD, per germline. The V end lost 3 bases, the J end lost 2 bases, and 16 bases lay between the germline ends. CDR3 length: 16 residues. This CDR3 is CAISESLVGQNYGYTF. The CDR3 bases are TGTGCCATCAGTGAAAGTTTGGTTGGGCAGAACTATGGCTACACCTTC.

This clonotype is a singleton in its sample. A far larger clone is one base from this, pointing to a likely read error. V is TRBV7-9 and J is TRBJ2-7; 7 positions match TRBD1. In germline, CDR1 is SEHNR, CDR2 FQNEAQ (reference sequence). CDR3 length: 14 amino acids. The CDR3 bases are TGTGCCAGCAGCCCCCGACAGGGAGCCTACCAGCAGTACTTC. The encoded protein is CASSPRQGAYQQYF.

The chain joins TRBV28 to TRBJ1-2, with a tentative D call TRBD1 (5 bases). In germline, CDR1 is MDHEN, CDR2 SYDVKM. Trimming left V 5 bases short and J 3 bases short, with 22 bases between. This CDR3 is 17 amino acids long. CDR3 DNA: TGTGCCAGCAGTCGCCCCACCGGGGCCTTGGGATACTATGGCTACACCTTC. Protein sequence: CASSRPTGALGYYGYTF.

CDR3 nucleotide sequence: TGCAGTGCTAGAGATCCCGGGACAGGGGGTTTCTATGGCTACACCTTC. As protein: CSARDPGTGGFYGYTF. The chain combines TRBV20-1 with TRBJ1-2; TRBD1 matches at 11 bases. CDR3 length equals 16 residues. Germline CDR1 reads DFQATT; CDR2 reads SNEGSKA (reference sequence). The V and J ends lost 0 bases and 4 bases, in that order; junction bases with no gene match: 7.